This TCR beta chain was found in a study of blood T cell repertoires in COVID-19. Turning to the study itself: Italy, Spain and the United States were the sources of the convalescent and acute COVID-19 samples. In each case, the material was cDNA or gDNA derived from T cells, B-cell-depleted T cells, or PBMCs.

Germline V lookup: CDR1 SGHTA, CDR2 FQGNSA. The V gene lost 3 bases and the J gene lost 4 bases, with 4 bases spanning the gap. This CDR3 has 12 residues. In the authors' workflow: By means of reference gene primer amplification, nucleated cell counts were estimated. This table comes from immunoSEQ multiplex PCR, and its TCRdb copy is limited to in-frame clones, with some not included. V, J and clone size were drawn from that table, and D and trimming were deduced from the DNA. The repertoire holds about 250,000 clones, with about 91% as singletons. The J gene is TRBJ1-5, the V gene TRBV7-2; no definite D call. The material sequenced was peripheral blood. The TCR originated in an elderly man with acute or convalescent COVID-19. As DNA, the CDR3 is TGTGCCAGCAGCTTCACTAATCAGCCCCAGCATTTT. It yields the protein CASSFTNQPQHF.